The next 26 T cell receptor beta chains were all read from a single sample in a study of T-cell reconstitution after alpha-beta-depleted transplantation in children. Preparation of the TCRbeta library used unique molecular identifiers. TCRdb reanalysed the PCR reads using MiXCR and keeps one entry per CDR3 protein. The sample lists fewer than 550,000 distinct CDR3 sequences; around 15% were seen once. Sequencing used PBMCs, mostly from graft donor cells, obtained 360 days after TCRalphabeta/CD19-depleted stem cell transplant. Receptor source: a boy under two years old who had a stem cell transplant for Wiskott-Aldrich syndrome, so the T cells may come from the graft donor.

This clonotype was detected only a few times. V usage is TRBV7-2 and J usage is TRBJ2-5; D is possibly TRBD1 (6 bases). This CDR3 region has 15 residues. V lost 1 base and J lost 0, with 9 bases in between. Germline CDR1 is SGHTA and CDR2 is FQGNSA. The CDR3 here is CASSLVGTNQETQYF. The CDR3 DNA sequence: TGTGCCAGCAGCTTAGTTGGGACAAACCAAGAGACCCAGTACTTC.

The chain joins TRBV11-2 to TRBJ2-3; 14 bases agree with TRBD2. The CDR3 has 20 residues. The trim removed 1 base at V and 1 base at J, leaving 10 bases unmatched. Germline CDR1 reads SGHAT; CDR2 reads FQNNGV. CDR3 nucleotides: TGTGCCAGCAGCTTAGTCGGGACTAGCGGGAGTGAGAGGGGCACAGATACGCAGTATTTT. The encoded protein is CASSLVGTSGSERGTDTQYF.

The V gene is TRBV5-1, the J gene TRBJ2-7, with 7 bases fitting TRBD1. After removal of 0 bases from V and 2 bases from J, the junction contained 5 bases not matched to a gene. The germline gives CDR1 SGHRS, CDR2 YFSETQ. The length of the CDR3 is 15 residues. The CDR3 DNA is TGCGCCAGCAGCTTGGCACAGGGGCTCGCCTACGAGCAGTACTTC. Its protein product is CASSLAQGLAYEQYF. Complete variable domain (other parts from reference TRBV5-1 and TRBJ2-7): KAGVTQTPRYLIKTRGQQVTLSCSPISGHRSVSWYQQTPGQGLQFLFEYFSETQRNKGNFPGRFSGRQFSNSRSEMNVSTLELGDSALYLCASSLAQGLAYEQYFGPGTRLTVT.

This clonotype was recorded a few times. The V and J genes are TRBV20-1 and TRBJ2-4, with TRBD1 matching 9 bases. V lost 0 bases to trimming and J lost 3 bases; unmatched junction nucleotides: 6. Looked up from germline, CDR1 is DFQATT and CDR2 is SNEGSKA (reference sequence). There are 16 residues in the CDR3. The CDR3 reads CSAREGTGIGKNIQYF. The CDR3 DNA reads TGCAGTGCTAGAGAGGGGACAGGGATTGGCAAAAACATTCAGTACTTC.

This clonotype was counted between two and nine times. CDR3 loop: CASSGTGQNTEAFF. As DNA, the CDR3 is TGTGCCAGCAGTGGGACAGGACAGAACACTGAAGCTTTCTTT. This chain connects TRBV25-1 to TRBJ1-1, with 7 bases lining up with TRBD1. The ends lost 4 bases at V and 1 base at J; junction bases unmatched: 3. Germline V gene lookup returns CDR1 MGHDK and CDR2 SYGVNS. There are 14 residues in the CDR3.

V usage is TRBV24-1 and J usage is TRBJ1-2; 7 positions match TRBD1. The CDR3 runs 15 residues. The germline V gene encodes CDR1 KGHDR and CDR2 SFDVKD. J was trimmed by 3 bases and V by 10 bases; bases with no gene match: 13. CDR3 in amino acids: CATLSPDREDYGYTF. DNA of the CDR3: TGTGCCACTCTGTCCCCCGACAGGGAGGACTATGGCTACACCTTC.

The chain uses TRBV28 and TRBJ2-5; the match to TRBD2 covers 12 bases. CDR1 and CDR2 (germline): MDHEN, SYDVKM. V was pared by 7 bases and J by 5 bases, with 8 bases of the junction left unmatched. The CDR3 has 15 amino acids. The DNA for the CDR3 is TGTGCCAGCACCCCTCTAGCGGGAGGGTGGGAGACCCAGTACTTC. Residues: CASTPLAGGWETQYF. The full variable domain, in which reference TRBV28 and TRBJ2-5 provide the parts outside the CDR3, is DVKVTQSSRYLVKRTGEKVFLECVQDMDHENMFWYRQDPGLGLRLIYFSYDVKMKEKGDIPEGYSVSREKKERFSLILESASTNQTSMYLCASTPLAGGWETQYFGPGTRLLVL.

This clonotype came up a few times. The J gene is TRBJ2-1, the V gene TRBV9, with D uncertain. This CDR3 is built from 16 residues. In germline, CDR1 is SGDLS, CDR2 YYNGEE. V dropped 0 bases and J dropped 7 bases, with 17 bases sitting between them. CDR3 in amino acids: CASSVEMGAHRNEQFF. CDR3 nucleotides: TGTGCCAGCAGCGTAGAAATGGGTGCCCATAGGAATGAGCAGTTCTTC.

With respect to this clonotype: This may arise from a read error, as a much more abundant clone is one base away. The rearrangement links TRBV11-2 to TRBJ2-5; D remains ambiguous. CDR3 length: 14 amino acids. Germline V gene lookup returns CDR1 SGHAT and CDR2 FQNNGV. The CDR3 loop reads CACSLDLGRETQYF. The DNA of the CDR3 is TGTGCCTGCAGCTTAGATCTGGGCCGAGAGACCCAGTACTTC. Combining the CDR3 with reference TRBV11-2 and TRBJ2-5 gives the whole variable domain EAGVAQSPRYKIIEKRQSVAFWCNPISGHATLYWYQQILGQGPKLLIQFQNNGVVDDSQLPKDRFSAERLKGVDSTLKIQPAKLEDSAVYLCACSLDLGRETQYFGPGTRLLVL.

The DNA for the CDR3 is TGTGCCAGCAGCTTAGTGGAAACAGGGGAAGCTTTCTTT. Its translation: CASSLVETGEAFF. The chain has TRBV7-6 and TRBJ1-1, with a tentative D call TRBD1 (6 bases). Trimming pared 1 base from V and 8 bases from J, leaving 11 bases between. Germline V gene lookup returns CDR1 SGHVS and CDR2 FNYEAQ. The CDR3 contains 13 residues. The full variable domain, with the rest looked up from reference TRBV7-6 and TRBJ1-1, is GAGVSQSPRYKVTKRGQDVALRCDPISGHVSLYWYRQALGQGPEFLTYFNYEAQQDKSGLPNDRFSAERPEGSISTLTIQRTEQRDSAMYRCASSLVETGEAFFGQGTRLTVV.

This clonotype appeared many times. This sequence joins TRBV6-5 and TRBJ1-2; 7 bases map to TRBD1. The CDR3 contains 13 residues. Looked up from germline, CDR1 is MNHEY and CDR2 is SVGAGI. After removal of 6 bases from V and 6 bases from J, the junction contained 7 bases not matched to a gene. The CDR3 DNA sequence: TGTGCCAGCAGACAAGGGACAGTGGATGGCTACACCTTC. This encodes CASRQGTVDGYTF.

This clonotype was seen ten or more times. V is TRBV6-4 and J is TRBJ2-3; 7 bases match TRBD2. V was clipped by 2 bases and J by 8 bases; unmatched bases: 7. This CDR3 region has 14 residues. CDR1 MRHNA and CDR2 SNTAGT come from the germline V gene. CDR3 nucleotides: TGTGCCAGCAGTGACGTCGGGGAGGGTCGTACGCAGTATTTT. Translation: CASSDVGEGRTQYF.

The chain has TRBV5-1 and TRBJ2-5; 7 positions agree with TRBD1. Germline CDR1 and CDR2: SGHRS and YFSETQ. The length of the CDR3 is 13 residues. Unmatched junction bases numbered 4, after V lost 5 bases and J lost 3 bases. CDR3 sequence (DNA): TGCGCCAGCAGGGCCGGGACAGAAGAGACCCAGTACTTC. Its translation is CASRAGTEETQYF.

The CDR3 here is CASSLVRGGTAVTF. The CDR3 nucleotides are TGTGCCAGCAGCTTAGTCCGGGGCGGGACTGCGGTTACCTTC. V and J are TRBV11-1 and TRBJ1-2; possibly TRBD1 for D (5 bases). Germline CDR1 reads SGHAT; CDR2 reads FQDESV (reference sequence). CDR3 size: 14 residues. V was pared by 1 base and J by 14 bases, with 20 bases between. The variable domain in full, completed from reference TRBV11-1 and TRBJ1-2, reads EAEVAQSPRYKITEKSQAVAFWCDPISGHATLYWYRQILGQGPELLVQFQDESVVDDSQLPKDRFSAERLKGVDSTLKIQPAELGDSAMYLCASSLVRGGTAVTFGSGTRLTVV.

CDR3 protein: CSASTLPYEQYF. CDR3 coding DNA: TGCAGTGCCTCGACTCTACCCTACGAGCAGTACTTC. The J gene is TRBJ2-7, the V gene TRBV20-1; D not resolved. The CDR3 extends over 12 amino acids. Germline V gene sequence: CDR1 DFQATT, CDR2 SNEGSKA (reference sequence). The germline V and J ends were trimmed by 6 bases and 2 bases, with 11 bases remaining between them.

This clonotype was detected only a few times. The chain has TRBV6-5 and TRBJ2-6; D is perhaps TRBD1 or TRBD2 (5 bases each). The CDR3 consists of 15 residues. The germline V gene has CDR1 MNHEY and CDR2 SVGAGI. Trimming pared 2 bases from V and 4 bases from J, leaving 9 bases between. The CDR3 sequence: CASSYTGTGANVLTF. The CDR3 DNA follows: TGTGCCAGCAGTTACACCGGGACCGGGGCCAACGTCCTGACTTTC.

Written as DNA, the CDR3 is TGTGCCAGCTCACCACGGGGGATCGGAGAGACCCAGTACTTC. It is translated as CASSPRGIGETQYF. This sequence joins TRBV18 and TRBJ2-5; possibly TRBD1 or TRBD2 for D (5 bases each). This CDR3 is 14 amino acids long. Germline values: CDR1 KGHSH, CDR2 LQKENI. V dropped 1 base and J dropped 4 bases, with 10 bases sitting between them.

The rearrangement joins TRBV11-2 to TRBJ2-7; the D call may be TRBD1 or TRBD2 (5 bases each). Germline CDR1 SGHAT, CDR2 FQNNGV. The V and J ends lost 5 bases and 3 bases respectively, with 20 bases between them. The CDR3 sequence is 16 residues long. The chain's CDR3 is CASSPPGQRAYYEQYF. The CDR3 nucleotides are TGTGCCAGCAGCCCCCCGGGGCAAAGGGCCTACTACGAGCAGTACTTC.

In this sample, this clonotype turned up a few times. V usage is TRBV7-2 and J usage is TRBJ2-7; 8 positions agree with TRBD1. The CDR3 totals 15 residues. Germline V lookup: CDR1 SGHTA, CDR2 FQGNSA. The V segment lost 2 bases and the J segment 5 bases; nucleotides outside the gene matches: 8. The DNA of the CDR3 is TGTGCCAGCAGCTTAAGACGGACAGGGAACCACGAGCAGTACTTC. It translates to CASSLRRTGNHEQYF.

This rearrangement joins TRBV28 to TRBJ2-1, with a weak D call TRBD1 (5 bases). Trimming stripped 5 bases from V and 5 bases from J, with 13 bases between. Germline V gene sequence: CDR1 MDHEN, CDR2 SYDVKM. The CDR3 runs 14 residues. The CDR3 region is CASSPGSIHNEQFF. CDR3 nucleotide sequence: TGTGCCAGCAGTCCAGGGTCTATACACAATGAGCAGTTCTTC.

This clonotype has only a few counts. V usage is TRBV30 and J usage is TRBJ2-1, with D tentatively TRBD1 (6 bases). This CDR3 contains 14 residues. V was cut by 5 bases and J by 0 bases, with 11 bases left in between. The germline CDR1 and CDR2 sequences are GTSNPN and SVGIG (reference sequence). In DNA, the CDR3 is TGTGCCTGGGGGACACAGAGCTCCTACAATGAGCAGTTCTTC. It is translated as CAWGTQSSYNEQFF.

The chain's CDR3 is CASSQTAGKGPTVEQYF. The CDR3 coding sequence is TGTGCCAGCAGCCAAACCGCAGGGAAGGGCCCTACGGTCGAGCAGTACTTC. The V gene is TRBV14, the J gene TRBJ2-7; weak D call: TRBD1 (5 bases). V lost 2 bases to trimming and J lost 6 bases, with 23 bases between them. CDR3 length: 17 residues. The germline V gene has CDR1 SGHDN and CDR2 FVKESK.

The CDR3 here is CASSSRLGGDTQYF. CDR3 sequence (DNA): TGCGCCAGCAGCTCGAGACTGGGGGGAGATACGCAGTATTTT. The chain uses TRBV5-1 and TRBJ2-3, with D possibly matching TRBD2 (6 bases). The CDR3 is 14 amino acids. The germline CDR1 and CDR2 sequences are SGHRS and YFSETQ. Trimming removed 3 bases from V and 5 bases from J, with 13 bases in between. Looking up the rest from reference TRBV5-1 and TRBJ2-3 gives the full variable domain: KAGVTQTPRYLIKTRGQQVTLSCSPISGHRSVSWYQQTPGQGLQFLFEYFSETQRNKGNFPGRFSGRQFSNSRSEMNVSTLELGDSALYLCASSSRLGGDTQYFGPGTRLTVL.

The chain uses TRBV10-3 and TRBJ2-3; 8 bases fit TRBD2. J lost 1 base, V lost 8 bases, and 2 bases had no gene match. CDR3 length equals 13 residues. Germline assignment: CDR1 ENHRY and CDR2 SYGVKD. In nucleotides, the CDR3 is TGTGCCATCCGGCGGGGGGGCACAGATACGCAGTATTTT. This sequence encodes CAIRRGGTDTQYF.

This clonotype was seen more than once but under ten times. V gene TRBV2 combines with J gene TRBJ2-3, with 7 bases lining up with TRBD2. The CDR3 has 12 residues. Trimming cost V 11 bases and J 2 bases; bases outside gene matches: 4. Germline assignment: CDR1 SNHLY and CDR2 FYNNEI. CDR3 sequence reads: CAGRGDTDTQYF. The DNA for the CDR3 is TGTGCCGGCCGGGGGGACACAGATACGCAGTATTTT.

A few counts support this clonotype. CDR3 region: CSVDLVGETQYF. The CDR3 DNA follows: TGCAGCGTTGATCTAGTTGGAGAGACCCAGTACTTC. The chain has TRBV29-1 and TRBJ2-5; unclear D gene. The CDR3 totals 12 residues. V dropped 3 bases and J dropped 4 bases, with 9 bases sitting between them. CDR1 SQVTM and CDR2 ANQGSEA come from the germline V gene.